This T cell receptor beta chain was sequenced for a study of blood T cell repertoires in COVID-19. In the original analysis: Amplification with reference gene primers provided the estimates of nucleated cell counts. The repertoire was sequenced with immunoSEQ multiplex PCR; TCRdb's copy has only in-frame clones and lacks some. V and J calls and clone size follow that table, whereas D and trimming were derived from the DNA. The sample yields fewer than 350,000 clones, about nine tenths seen once. CDR3 length: 14 residues. After removal of 6 bases from V and 3 bases from J, the junction contained 3 bases not matched to a gene. Germline V gene lookup returns CDR1 SGHNT and CDR2 YENEEA. Living in 20 to 30 US areas, the participants were between 18 and 89 years of age. Assignments of participants to cohorts depended upon their own reported clinical history.

The gene calls are TRBV11-3 and TRBJ2-2; 8 nucleotides line up with TRBD2. The specimen was PBMCs or T cells enriched from blood (not recorded which). This receptor was obtained from a man aged 55 to 69 who had recovered from COVID-19. CDR3 DNA sequence: TGTGCCAGCAGGGCGGGGGGCGACACCGGGGAGCTGTTTTTT. Translation gives CASRAGGDTGELFF.